One and the same sample provided the 27 T cell receptor beta chains below, sequenced in a study of T cell responses to AZD1222 COVID-19 vaccine. Clones were sequenced by immunoSEQ multiplex PCR, and TCRdb holds only the in-frame ones, with some missing. This table has 80,000 to 130,000 clones, 85% to 90% appearing once. The sample consisted of peripheral blood, taken on day 0 of AZD1222 vaccination. All receptors come from an adult in good health.

The chain carries TRBV27 and TRBJ2-7; TRBD2 agrees at 12 bases. The junction had 6 bases not matched to a gene; V was cut back by 3 bases and J by 3 bases. The germline gives CDR1 MNHEY, CDR2 SMNVEV (reference sequence). The CDR3 runs 16 residues. The CDR3 loop reads CASSLGLAGFVYEQYF. DNA for the CDR3: TGTGCCAGCAGTTTGGGACTAGCGGGTTTCGTCTACGAGCAGTACTTC.

Here the CDR3 reads CASDGRALDTQYF. The DNA of the CDR3 is TGTGCCAGTGACGGTAGGGCCCTAGATACGCAGTATTTT. The chain joins TRBV7-9 to TRBJ2-3; D is unclear. This CDR3 is 13 amino acids long. Deletions cut 9 bases from V and 5 bases from J, with 15 bases between. Germline V gene sequence: CDR1 SEHNR, CDR2 FQNEAQ (reference sequence).

The V and J genes are TRBV12-3 or TRBV12-4 and TRBJ2-7; D is undetermined. V shed 4 bases and J shed 6 bases, with 13 bases lying between them. This CDR3 contains 13 residues. CDR3 sequence reads: CASSSHRLLEQYF. CDR3 sequence (DNA): TGTGCCAGCAGTTCCCACCGACTCCTCGAGCAGTACTTC.

V gene TRBV29-1 combines with J gene TRBJ1-1, with 7 bases matching TRBD1. In germline, CDR1 is SQVTM, CDR2 ANQGSEA. V gave up 4 bases and J gave up 4 bases; unmatched junction bases: 3. The CDR3 loop spans 12 amino acids. CDR3 protein: CSVVRGPTEAFF. CDR3 nucleotide sequence: TGCAGCGTTGTAAGGGGGCCCACTGAAGCTTTCTTT.

The chain joins TRBV5-4 to TRBJ2-1, with a weak D call TRBD2 (5 bases). The CDR3 consists of 13 residues. The germline V gene encodes CDR1 SGHNT and CDR2 YYREEE (reference sequence). The V end lost 1 base, the J end lost 5 bases, and 7 bases lay between the germline ends. CDR3 region: CASSLYGNNEQFF. CDR3 in DNA: TGTGCCAGCAGCTTGTACGGGAACAATGAGCAGTTCTTC.

This chain uses TRBV3-1 (or the pseudogene TRBV3-2) with TRBJ1-1, with 7 bases aligning to TRBD1. CDR3 size: 15 residues. V shed 2 bases, J shed 1 base, and the junction held 4 bases outside the gene matches. CDR1 LGHDT and CDR2 YNNKEL come from the germline V gene (reference sequence). The DNA for the CDR3 is TGTGCCAGCAGCCAAAGGGGGCGGGGGAACACTGAAGCTTTCTTT. It codes for CASSQRGRGNTEAFF.

The CDR3, as DNA: TGTGCCAGCAGTGATTTGGGTCTTGGGACTAGCCAGCTCGAGCAGTACTTC. It codes for CASSDLGLGTSQLEQYF. The chain couples TRBV2 to TRBJ2-7, with 9 nucleotides matching TRBD2. From germline, CDR1 is SNHLY and CDR2 FYNNEI. The CDR3 covers 17 residues. The J segment lost 6 bases and the V segment lost 3 bases, leaving 15 bases of the junction unmatched.

The chain joins TRBV6-5 to TRBJ1-4; 7 bases align to TRBD1. This CDR3 has 13 residues. CDR1 and CDR2 from the germline V gene are MNHEY and SVGAGI. V shed 6 bases and J 5 bases; nucleotides not matched to a gene: 3. DNA of the CDR3: TGTGCCAGCAGCTCACAGGGGAATGAAAAACTGTTTTTT. Its translation is CASSSQGNEKLFF.

The chain uses TRBV11-2 and TRBJ2-5; D not resolved. Germline lookup yields CDR1 SGHAT and CDR2 FQNNGV. Between the trimmed V and J ends, which lost 4 bases and 5 bases, there was a span of 5 bases. The CDR3 spans 11 residues. The DNA for the CDR3 is TGTGCCAGCAGCTACCTCGAGACCCAGTACTTC. It codes for CASSYLETQYF.

This clone was detected only once. This chain joins TRBV28 and TRBJ1-3; 7 bases align to TRBD1. This CDR3 region has 15 residues. Germline lookup yields CDR1 MDHEN and CDR2 SYDVKM. The V and J ends lost 3 bases and 2 bases, in that order; junction bases with no gene match: 4. DNA of the CDR3: TGTGCCAGCAGTTTGCCGACAGGGACTGGAAACACCATATATTTT. Protein: CASSLPTGTGNTIYF.

CDR3 nucleotide sequence: TGTGCCAGCAGCCCACGACAGGGGGCGAACACCGGGGAGCTGTTTTTT. It is translated as CASSPRQGANTGELFF. This chain joins TRBV7-3 and TRBJ2-2; TRBD1 aligns across 9 bases. CDR1 is SGHTA and CDR2 is FQGTGA in the germline V gene. The CDR3 sequence is 16 residues long. With V trimmed by 5 bases and J by 0 bases, 4 bases remained unmatched.

The chain uses TRBV2 and TRBJ1-1, with 9 bases lining up with TRBD1. The CDR3 is 18 residues long. CDR1 is SNHLY, CDR2 FYNNEI, per germline. The junction had 18 bases not matched to a gene; V was cut back by 5 bases and J by 5 bases. CDR3 sequence reads: CASSRRDRAEYVGTEAFF. DNA of the CDR3: TGTGCCAGCAGTCGCCGGGACAGGGCAGAGTACGTCGGGACTGAAGCTTTCTTT.

This chain links TRBV5-1 with TRBJ1-1; D unresolved. Germline CDR1 SGHRS, CDR2 YFSETQ. V lost 2 bases, J lost 4 bases, and 12 bases lay in between. This CDR3 spans 14 amino acids. The CDR3 DNA reads TGCGCCAGCAGCTTAAGGGAATCCGGCACTGAAGCTTTCTTT. Amino acid sequence: CASSLRESGTEAFF.

The chain employs TRBV4-1 and TRBJ2-5; D is possibly TRBD2 (5 bases). V was shortened by 5 bases and J by 3 bases, with 13 bases between the two germline ends. CDR1 is MGHRA and CDR2 is YSYEKL in the germline V gene. There are 14 residues in the CDR3. The CDR3 protein is CASSDGLSEETQYF. Here the CDR3 DNA reads TGCGCCAGCAGCGACGGACTGAGCGAAGAGACCCAGTACTTC.

For the CDR3, the DNA is TGCGCCAGCAGGTCGGGAGTCCACAATGAGCAGTTCTTC. Protein product: CASRSGVHNEQFF. The rearrangement uses TRBV5-1 and TRBJ2-1; possible D gene TRBD2, 6 bases. The CDR3 sequence is 13 residues long. Germline CDR1 is SGHRS and CDR2 is YFSETQ. V was pared by 5 bases and J by 5 bases, with 11 bases between.

In this sample, this clone turned up once. V is TRBV3-1 (or the pseudogene TRBV3-2) and J is TRBJ2-7, with 10 bases lining up with TRBD1. Germline V CDR1 and CDR2: LGHDT, YNNKEL (reference sequence). V dropped 6 bases and J dropped 6; count of bases not matched to a gene: 5. This CDR3 comprises 13 residues. The CDR3 nucleotides read TGTGCCAGCAGTCGACAGGGGGCTTTCGAGCAGTACTTC. Encoded protein: CASSRQGAFEQYF.

The gene calls are TRBV29-1 and TRBJ2-3; D may be TRBD2 (5 bases). The germline gives CDR1 SQVTM, CDR2 ANQGSEA. The CDR3 contains 14 residues. V lost 6 bases, J lost 1 base, and 14 bases lay in between. In nucleotides, the CDR3 is TGCAGCGTCACAGCGGAGGCAGGCACAGATACGCAGTATTTT. Translation: CSVTAEAGTDTQYF.

This chain links TRBV5-8 with TRBJ1-3, with D unresolved. The V gene lost 3 bases and the J gene lost 0 bases, with 13 bases spanning the gap. CDR3 length: 16 residues. The germline CDR1 and CDR2 sequences are SGHTS and YDEGEE. The CDR3 region is CASSSATGYSGNTIYF. In DNA form, the CDR3 reads TGTGCCAGCAGCTCCGCGACGGGATACTCTGGAAACACCATATATTTT.

The gene calls are TRBV5-8 and TRBJ2-5; D gene unclear. The germline V and J ends were trimmed by 4 bases and 5 bases, with 15 bases remaining between them. This CDR3 contains 14 residues. The germline V gene encodes CDR1 SGHTS and CDR2 YDEGEE. The CDR3 DNA reads TGTGCCAGCAGCCCGATTTTTGCCAGGGAGACCCAGTACTTC. Translating gives CASSPIFARETQYF.

The rearrangement links TRBV4-1 to TRBJ2-7, with unresolved D. V dropped 1 base and J dropped 7 bases, with 20 bases sitting between them. The germline V gene has CDR1 MGHRA and CDR2 YSYEKL. CDR3 size: 16 residues. DNA of the CDR3: TGCGCCAGCAGCCAAGCCCCTTTTGGGCAGATTGGGGAGCAGTACTTC. Protein sequence: CASSQAPFGQIGEQYF.

The chain links TRBV19 to TRBJ2-7; 10 bases match TRBD1. The germline gives CDR1 LNHDA, CDR2 SQIVND (reference sequence). The CDR3 length is 16 residues. V lost 5 bases and J lost 2; bases outside the gene matches: 9. CDR3 residues: CASSLTGQGFPYEQYF. DNA of the CDR3: TGTGCCAGTAGTCTCACGGGACAGGGGTTTCCCTACGAGCAGTACTTC.

This clone was seen only once. The V call is TRBV6-6, the J call TRBJ1-5; D unclear. Germline-derived CDR1 and CDR2 are MNHNY and SVGAGI (reference sequence). The CDR3 is 16 amino acids. V shed 3 bases and J shed 0 bases, with 12 bases lying between them. CDR3 coding DNA: TGTGCCAGCAGTTATCGGACTGAGGTTAGCAATCAGCCCCAGCATTTT. Its translation is CASSYRTEVSNQPQHF.

The chain couples TRBV5-1 to TRBJ2-2; 9 bases match TRBD1. The CDR3 consists of 15 residues. Germline CDR1 reads SGHRS; CDR2 reads YFSETQ. V was clipped by 1 base and J by 3 bases; unmatched bases: 1. The CDR3 region has the DNA TGCGCCAGCAGCTTGCGGACAGGGGACACCGGGGAGCTGTTTTTT. It specifies CASSLRTGDTGELFF.

The rearrangement links TRBV9 to TRBJ2-7, with 9 bases fitting TRBD1. This CDR3 spans 14 amino acids. The germline V gene has CDR1 SGDLS and CDR2 YYNGEE. V lost 4 bases to trimming and J lost 3 bases; unmatched junction nucleotides: 5. CDR3 DNA: TGTGCCAGCAGCCCAGGACAGGGGAACTACGAGCAGTACTTC. Translating gives CASSPGQGNYEQYF.

The chain employs TRBV6-6 and TRBJ2-7; D uncertain. V gave up 4 bases and J gave up 0 bases, with 10 bases separating them. Per the germline V gene, CDR1 is MNHNY and CDR2 is SVGAGI (reference sequence). The CDR3 covers 14 residues. CDR3 in amino acids: CASSSRVSSYEQYF. As DNA, the CDR3 is TGTGCCAGCAGTTCAAGGGTTAGCTCCTACGAGCAGTACTTC.

Comments on this clone: Distinct nucleotide sequences in the sample also encode this CDR3. This rearrangement joins TRBV5-1 to TRBJ1-4; 7 bases agree with TRBD1. Germline V gene sequence: CDR1 SGHRS, CDR2 YFSETQ. The CDR3 consists of 15 residues. Trimming cost V 0 bases and J 2 bases; bases outside gene matches: 1. CDR3 DNA sequence: TGCGCCAGCAGCTTGGAGGGGGCTACTAATGAAAAACTGTTTTTT. Protein: CASSLEGATNEKLFF.

This chain links TRBV7-3 with TRBJ1-6; 9 bases fit TRBD1. J lost 7 bases, V lost 5 bases, and 15 bases had no gene match. Germline V CDR1 and CDR2: SGHTA, FQGTGA. The CDR3 is made up of 18 amino acids. CDR3 DNA: TGTGCCAGCAGCCCAACCCCATCAACAGGGGGCAAGAATTCACCCCTCCACTTT. This translates into CASSPTPSTGGKNSPLHF.